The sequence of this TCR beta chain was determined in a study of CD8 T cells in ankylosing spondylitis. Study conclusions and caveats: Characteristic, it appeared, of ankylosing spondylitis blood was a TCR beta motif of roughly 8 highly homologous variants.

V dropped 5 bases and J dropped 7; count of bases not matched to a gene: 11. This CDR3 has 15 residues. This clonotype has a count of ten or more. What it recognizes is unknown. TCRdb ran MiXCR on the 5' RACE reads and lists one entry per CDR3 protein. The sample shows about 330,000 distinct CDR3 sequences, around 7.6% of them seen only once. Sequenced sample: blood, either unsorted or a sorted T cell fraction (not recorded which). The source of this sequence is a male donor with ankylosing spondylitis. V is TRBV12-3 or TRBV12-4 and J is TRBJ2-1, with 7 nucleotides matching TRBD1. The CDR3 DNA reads TGTGCCAGCAGTATCCGGGACAGATTCTTTAATGAGCAGTTCTTC. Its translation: CASSIRDRFFNEQFF.